This T cell receptor beta chain was retrieved from a study of graft-versus-host responses after intestinal transplantation. Turning to the study itself: Induction with anti-thymocyte globulin, then tacrolimus and steroids for around three years, was given to all recipients.

The germline CDR1 and CDR2 sequences are SGHTA and FQGNSA. V dropped 3 bases and J dropped 7 bases, with 19 bases sitting between them. The CDR3 consists of 16 residues. Study results and limitations: Allografts of one patient group, those with graft-donor T cell macrochimerism, had high graft-versus-host to host-versus-graft clonal ratios. There were GvH clones found in recipient marrow, and some of them appeared first in ileum or blood. The study associated peak circulating GvH clone levels with early post-transplant HvG declines.

The method was immunoSEQ multiplex PCR; TCRdb's version includes in-frame clones alone and lacks a portion of them. The table shows some 83,000 clones, with 75% to 95% occurring only once. About this clone itself: Antigen specificity is unknown.

The V call is TRBV7-2, the J call TRBJ2-1; TRBD2 might be the D (5 bases). The source of this sequence is a human donor who received an intestinal transplant. Source: unstimulated CD4+ T cells sorted from spleen or lymph node cells, taken before intestinal transplant. The CDR3 DNA reads TGTGCCAGCAGCTTTGGGCCGGGGTCTCGACAAAATGAGCAGTTCTTC. Residues: CASSFGPGSRQNEQFF.